This T cell receptor (beta chain) was recorded in a study of response to subunit inactivated influenza vaccine. Study-wide findings and caveats: Each seasonal flu vaccination may recruit only limited new T cells, authors suggested.

TCRdb passed the RT-PCR reads through MiXCR, listing each CDR3 protein once. The data hold 500,000 to 600,000 distinct CDR3 sequences, with about 8% observed a single time. This clonotype was counted many times. Its antigen is unknown. Germline V gene lookup returns CDR1 DFQATT and CDR2 SNEGSKA (reference sequence). The germline V and J ends were trimmed by 0 bases and 5 bases, with 11 bases remaining between them. This CDR3 has 13 residues. The sample was PBMCs from blood, taken around 25 months after vaccination. The clonotype comes from a man aged 45 to 70 who received an inactivated influenza vaccine. The V gene is TRBV20-1, the J gene TRBJ2-7, with no clear D. CDR3 residues: CSARDGMWDEQYF. In nucleotides, the CDR3 is TGCAGTGCTAGAGATGGGATGTGGGACGAGCAGTACTTC.